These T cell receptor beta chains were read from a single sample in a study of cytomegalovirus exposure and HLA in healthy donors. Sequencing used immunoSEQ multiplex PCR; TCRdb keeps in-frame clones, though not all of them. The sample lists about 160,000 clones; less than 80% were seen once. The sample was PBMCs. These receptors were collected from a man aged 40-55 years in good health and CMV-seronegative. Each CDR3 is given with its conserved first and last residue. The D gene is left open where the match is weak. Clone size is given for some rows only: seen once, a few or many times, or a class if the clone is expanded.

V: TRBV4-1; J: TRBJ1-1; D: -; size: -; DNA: TGCGCCAGCAGCCAAGGGGGGCGCGGGCTTGAGTCTGAAGCTTTCTTT; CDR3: CASSQGGRGLESEAFF
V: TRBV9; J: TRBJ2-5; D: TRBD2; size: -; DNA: TGTGCCAGCAGCGCCCAGACTAGCGGGGGGTACCAAGAGACCCAGTACTTC; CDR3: CASSAQTSGGYQETQYF
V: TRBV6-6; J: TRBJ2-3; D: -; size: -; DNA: TGTGCCAGCAGTTCCACTTTCGCAGATACGCAGTATTTT; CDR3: CASSSTFADTQYF
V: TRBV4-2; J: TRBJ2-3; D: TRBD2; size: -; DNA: TGTGCCAGCAGCCCCCAGCGGGGGGGCTCGGCAGATACGCAGTATTTT; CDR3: CASSPQRGGSADTQYF
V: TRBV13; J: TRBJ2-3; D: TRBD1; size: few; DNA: TGTGCCAGCAGCTTCAGGGGGCCCTCCACAGATACGCAGTATTTT; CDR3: CASSFRGPSTDTQYF
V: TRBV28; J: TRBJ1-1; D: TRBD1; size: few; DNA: TGTGCCAGCAGTAGAACAGGGGGCACTGAAGCTTTCTTT; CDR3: CASSRTGGTEAFF
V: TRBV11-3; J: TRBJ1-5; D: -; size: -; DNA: TGTGCCAGCAGCTTAGTGTCAGGCCATCAGCCCCAGCATTTT; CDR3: CASSLVSGHQPQHF
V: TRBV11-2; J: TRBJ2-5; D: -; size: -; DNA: TGTGCCAGCAGACCGCCCCGGTTATCGGAGACCCAGTACTTC; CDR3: CASRPPRLSETQYF
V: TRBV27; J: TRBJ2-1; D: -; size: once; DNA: TGTGCCAGCAGTTTGGACAGCTCCTACAATGAGCAGTTCTTC; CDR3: CASSLDSSYNEQFF
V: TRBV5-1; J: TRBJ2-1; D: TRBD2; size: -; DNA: TGCGCCAGCAGCCTGGGGGGAGGGGTCAACTCCTACAATGAGCAGTTCTTC; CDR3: CASSLGGGVNSYNEQFF
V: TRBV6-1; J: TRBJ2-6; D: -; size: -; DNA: TGTGCCAGCAGGCAGGGCCCCTCTGGGGCCAACGTCCTGACTTTC; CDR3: CASRQGPSGANVLTF
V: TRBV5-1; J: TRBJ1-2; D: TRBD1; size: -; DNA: TGCGCCAGCAGCGAAGGACAGGGGAGAGTCGGTGGCTACACCTTC; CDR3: CASSEGQGRVGGYTF
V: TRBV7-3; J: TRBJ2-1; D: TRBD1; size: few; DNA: TGTGCCAGCAGCTTAACCGGGACAGGGGGAAAAAATGAGCAGTTCTTC; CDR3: CASSLTGTGGKNEQFF
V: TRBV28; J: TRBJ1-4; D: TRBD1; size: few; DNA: TGTGCCAGCAGAGAGGGACAGGAGAATGAAAAACTGTTTTTT; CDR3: CASREGQENEKLFF
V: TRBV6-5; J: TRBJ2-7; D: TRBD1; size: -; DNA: TGTGCCAGCAGTAGGGACAGCTATCCCTACGAGCAGTACTTC; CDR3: CASSRDSYPYEQYF
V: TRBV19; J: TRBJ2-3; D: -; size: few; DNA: TGTGCCATTACGGGAGGCAGGGACAATACTCTCACAGATACGCAGTATTTT; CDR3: CAITGGRDNTLTDTQYF
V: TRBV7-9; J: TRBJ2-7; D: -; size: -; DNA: TGTGCCAGCAGCCAATCGATCGGTTCCTACGAGCAGTACTTC; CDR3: CASSQSIGSYEQYF
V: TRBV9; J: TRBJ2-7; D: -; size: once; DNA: TGTGCCAGCAGCAAGGACAGCTCCTACGAGCAGTACTTC; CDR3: CASSKDSSYEQYF
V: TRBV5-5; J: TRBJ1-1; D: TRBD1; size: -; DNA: TGTGCCAGCAGCTTGGACAGGGGGAACACTGAAGCTTTCTTT; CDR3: CASSLDRGNTEAFF
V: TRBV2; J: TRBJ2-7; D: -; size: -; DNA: TGTGCCAGCAATCCTGAGGGCGGCAGCAGTCACTACGAGCAGTACTTC; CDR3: CASNPEGGSSHYEQYF
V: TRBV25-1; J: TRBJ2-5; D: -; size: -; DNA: TGTGCCAGCAGCACCCAGGGGATGGTGGGAGAGACCCAGTACTTC; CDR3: CASSTQGMVGETQYF
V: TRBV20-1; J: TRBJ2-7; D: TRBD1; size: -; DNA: TGCAGTGCTCTCGAACAGGGGGTGAAGTACTTC; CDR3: CSALEQGVKYF
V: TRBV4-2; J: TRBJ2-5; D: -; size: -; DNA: TGTGCCAGCAGCCAAGGACGGGCAGGGGGGAAGGAGACCCAGTACTTC; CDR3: CASSQGRAGGKETQYF
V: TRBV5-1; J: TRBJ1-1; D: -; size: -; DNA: TGCGCCAGCGGTCGGGACCGGAGGGAGACTGAAGCTTTCTTT; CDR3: CASGRDRRETEAFF
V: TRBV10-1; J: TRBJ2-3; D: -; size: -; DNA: TGCGCCAGCAGTGGGGGGCCTCTCACAGATACGCAGTATTTT; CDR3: CASSGGPLTDTQYF
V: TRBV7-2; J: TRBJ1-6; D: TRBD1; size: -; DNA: TGTGCCAGCAGCCCTAGGAGGGACAGGAGCAATTCACCCCTCCACTTT; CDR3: CASSPRRDRSNSPLHF
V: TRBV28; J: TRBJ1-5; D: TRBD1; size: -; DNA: TGTGCCAGCAGTTTATCAAGGGACAGGGGTAGCAATCAGCCCCAGCATTTT; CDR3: CASSLSRDRGSNQPQHF
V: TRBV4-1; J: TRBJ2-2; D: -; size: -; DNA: TGCGCCAGCAGCCAAGTAGGAGCGAACACCGGGGAGCTGTTTTTT; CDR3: CASSQVGANTGELFF
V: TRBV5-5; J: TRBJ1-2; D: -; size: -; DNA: TGTGCCAGCAGCTCCGATTGGCAGGGGTTAGACTATGGCTACACCTTC; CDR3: CASSSDWQGLDYGYTF
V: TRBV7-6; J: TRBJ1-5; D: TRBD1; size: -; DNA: TGTGCCAGCAGCCCGAAGGCGGGACAGATTATTGATCAGCCCCAGCATTTT; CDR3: CASSPKAGQIIDQPQHF
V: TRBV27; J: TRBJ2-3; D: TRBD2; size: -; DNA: TGTGCCAGCAGTCCATCAGGCGGGGGGGCATATACGCAGTATTTT; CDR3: CASSPSGGGAYTQYF
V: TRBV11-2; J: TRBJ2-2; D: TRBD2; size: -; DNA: TGTGCCAGCAGCTTGGAACTAGCGGGGGGGCCGGGCGGGGAGCTGTTTTTT; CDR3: CASSLELAGGPGGELFF
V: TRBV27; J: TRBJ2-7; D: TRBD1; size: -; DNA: TGTGCCAGCAGTTTGGGGGGGGGACAGGGTGGGCGGTACTTC; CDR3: CASSLGGGQGGRYF
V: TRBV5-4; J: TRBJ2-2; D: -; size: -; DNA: TGTGCCAGCAACTTGTGGGGGGCGAACACCGGGGAGCTGTTTTTT; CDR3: CASNLWGANTGELFF
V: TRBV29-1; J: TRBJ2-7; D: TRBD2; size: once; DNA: TGCAGCGTTGAATTGACTAGCGGGACACCCTACGAGCAGTACTTC; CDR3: CSVELTSGTPYEQYF
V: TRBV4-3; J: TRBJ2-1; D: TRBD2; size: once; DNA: TGCGCCAGCAGCCAAGAGTCGGGGGGGTCCTACAATGAGCAGTTCTTC; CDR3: CASSQESGGSYNEQFF
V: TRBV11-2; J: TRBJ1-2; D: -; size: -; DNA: TGTGCCAGCAGGGTCGGGGGGTCAGAGAATGGCTACACCTTC; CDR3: CASRVGGSENGYTF
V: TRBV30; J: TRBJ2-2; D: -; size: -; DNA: TGTGCCTGGAGTGTACTGGGACAACTTTTCGCGAACACCGGGGAGCTGTTTTTT; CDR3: CAWSVLGQLFANTGELFF
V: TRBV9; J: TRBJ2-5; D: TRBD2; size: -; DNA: TGTGCCAGCAGCGTAAGCGGGGGGGTGGGTGAGACCCAGTACTTC; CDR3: CASSVSGGVGETQYF
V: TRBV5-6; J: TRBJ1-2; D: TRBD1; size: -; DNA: TGTGCCAGCAGGGACAGGAGCTATGGCTACACCTTC; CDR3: CASRDRSYGYTF
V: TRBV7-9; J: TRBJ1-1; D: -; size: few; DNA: TGTGCCAGCAGCTTAACTGTGTCCACTGAAGCTTTCTTT; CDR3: CASSLTVSTEAFF
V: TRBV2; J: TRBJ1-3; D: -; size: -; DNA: TGTGCCAGCAGTGAGAGGGGGGGGCCTGGAAACACCATATATTTT; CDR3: CASSERGGPGNTIYF
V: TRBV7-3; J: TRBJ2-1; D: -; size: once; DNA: TGTGCCAGCAGCCCCAGCAATGAGCAGTTCTTC; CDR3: CASSPSNEQFF
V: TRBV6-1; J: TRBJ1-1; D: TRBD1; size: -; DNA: TGTGCCAGCAGTGCGGGACAGGGCACTGAAGCTTTCTTT; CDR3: CASSAGQGTEAFF
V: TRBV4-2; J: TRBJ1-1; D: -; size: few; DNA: TGTGCCAGCACCAGGCAGGCGGGGGAGACTGAAGCTTTCTTT; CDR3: CASTRQAGETEAFF
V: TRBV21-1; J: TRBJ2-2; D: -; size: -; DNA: TGTGCCAGCAGCAAGCGTCTAGTCTCGAACACCGGGGAGCTGTTTTTT; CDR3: CASSKRLVSNTGELFF
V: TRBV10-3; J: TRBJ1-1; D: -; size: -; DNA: TGTGCCACATTACAGAAAGGGAACACTGAAGCTTTCTTT; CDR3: CATLQKGNTEAFF
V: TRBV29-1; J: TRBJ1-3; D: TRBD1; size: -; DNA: TGCAGCGTTGGGCTCTGGACAGGGTCCGGAAACACCATATATTTT; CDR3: CSVGLWTGSGNTIYF
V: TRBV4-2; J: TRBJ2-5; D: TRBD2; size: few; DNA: TGTGCCAGCAGCCCGACTAGCGGGCCGTACCAAGAGACCCAGTACTTC; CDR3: CASSPTSGPYQETQYF
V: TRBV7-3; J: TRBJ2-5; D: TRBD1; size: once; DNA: TGTGCCAGCAGCCCGACAGGGGAATGGGAGACCCAGTACTTC; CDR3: CASSPTGEWETQYF
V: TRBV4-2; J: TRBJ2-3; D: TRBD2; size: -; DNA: TGTGCCAGCAGCCAAGGCGGGGGGTTCGCAGATACGCAGTATTTT; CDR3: CASSQGGGFADTQYF